This T cell receptor beta chain was identified in a study of human T cells and chemical hapten exposure (TCRdb year 2021). Regarding the study in general: For sensitization, 2% DPC in acetone was applied to a roughly 2 cm by roughly 2 cm area of upper inner arm skin. Blood for TCR sequencing was provided by twenty-nine alopecia patients at one to four time points (pre-sensitization, 2, 6 and 24 weeks). Patients additionally received weekly therapeutic DPC doses to the scalp throughout the approximately 25-week study period. Blood was sampled from patients pre-sensitization (week 0) and at 2, 6 and about 24 weeks after DPC sensitization. This study followed changes in the peripheral blood TCR repertoire in vivo during primary and secondary sensitization of alopecia patients to the hapten diphenylcyclopropenone (DPC). Patch testing was performed on the upper back with Finn chambers containing 0.01% DPC, and the patch tests were scored after 6 days according to International Contact Dermatitis Research Group standards. Libraries were pooled for sequencing, and variation in per-sample TCR yields was attributed mainly to small differences in library volumes within the pool. Most of the patients in the cohort were female, and the cohort covered alopecia areata with under or over 50% scalp involvement, alopecia totalis and alopecia universalis. Broad study findings and their caveats: DPC sensitization did not change the number of TCRs with a frequency above 1 in 1000, and there was no evidence of changes in global repertoire structure. Compared with pre-sensitization or healthy control sets, expanded TCRs formed significantly more large CDR3 similarity clusters, which is consistent with antigen-driven responses. Because every patient had alopecia, a presumed autoimmune disease, the patients' immune response might differ from that of healthy individuals. The number of PT1 expanded TCRs positively correlated with patch test score, significant at thresholds 8, 16 and 32 but not 4. Repeated subsampling changed both the strength of the expansion versus patch-test correlation and the threshold at which that correlation became significant.

Libraries were built with RACE. TCRdb names NextSeq 500 as the instrument used. During library preparation, unique molecular identifiers were attached to individual cDNA molecules so that TCRs could be counted in a quantitative, reproducible way. From each blood RNA sample, both TCR alpha and TCR beta chains were sequenced. The authors' pipeline ran thus. Samples had a median of approximately 93,000 TCRs, with a range from roughly 20,000 to 690,600. The Decombinator software suite was used to annotate the V, J and CDR3 of the TCR reads. To make PS versus PT1 abundance plots, every sample was subsampled to the same number of TCRs (28,000). TCRs were defined as expanded if absent before sensitization and observed at least eight times at the 2-week time point. TCRdb reanalyzed the raw reads on its own, using fastp at Q25 for trimming and MiXCR for clone calling, and kept in-frame beta chains. Records with the same CDR3 protein are collapsed into one entry carrying the most frequent genes and DNA. The V and J calls were not made by the authors but by TCRdb's processing. For this sample the table gives about 120,000 distinct CDR3 sequences, of which roughly 13% were detected only once. The ten largest clones take up 0.92% of the sample.

Comments on this clonotype: Its antigen remains unidentified. The record has no base qualities; no much larger clone is one base away.

The time point label, read with the paper, signifies: patch test 1, 2 weeks after DPC sensitization. In the paper's terms, the treatment or condition label means: therapeutic diphenylcyclopropenone sensitization with weekly scalp DPC. Blood at each patch-test visit was drawn before the patch test was applied. To be eligible, patients had to be aged 18 to 70, diagnosed with alopecia and judged suitable for DPC therapy, while pregnant patients were excluded. Total RNA was isolated from unfractionated whole blood collected in Tempus Blood RNA tubes. Material: whole blood, obtained in connection with sensitization to the hapten diphenylcyclopropenone (DPC). The sequence was collected from a man younger than 30 with alopecia areata. Some clones in this sample may be carry-over from other donors' samples.

CDR3 loop: CASSDEGGPLTGELFF. Read as DNA, the sequence is TGTGCCAGCTCGGATGAGGGGGGACCTCTCACCGGGGAGCTGTTTTTT. The chain employs TRBV12-3 or TRBV12-4 and TRBJ2-2; the D call is tentative, TRBD1 or TRBD2, as each matches 6 bases. From its cysteine to its phenylalanine, the CDR3 spans 16 amino acids. The retained sequence is limited to the CDR3, 48 bases, with the frame set at the first base. The V end loses 8 bases and the J end loses 4 bases, and a stretch of 20 bases separates them.